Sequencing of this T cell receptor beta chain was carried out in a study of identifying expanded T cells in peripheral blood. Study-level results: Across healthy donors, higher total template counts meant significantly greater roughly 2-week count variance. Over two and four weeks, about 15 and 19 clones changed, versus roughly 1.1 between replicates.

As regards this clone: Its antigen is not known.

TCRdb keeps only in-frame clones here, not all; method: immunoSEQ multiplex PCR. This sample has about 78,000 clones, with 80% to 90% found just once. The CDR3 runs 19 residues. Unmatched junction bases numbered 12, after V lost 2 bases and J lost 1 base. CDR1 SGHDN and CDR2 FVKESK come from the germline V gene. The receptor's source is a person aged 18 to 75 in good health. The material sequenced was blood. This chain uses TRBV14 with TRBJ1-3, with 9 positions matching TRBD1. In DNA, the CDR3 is TGTGCCAGCAGCCAAAAATATGGACAGGGGCGCGTTTCTGGAAACACCATATATTTT. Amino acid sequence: CASSQKYGQGRVSGNTIYF.